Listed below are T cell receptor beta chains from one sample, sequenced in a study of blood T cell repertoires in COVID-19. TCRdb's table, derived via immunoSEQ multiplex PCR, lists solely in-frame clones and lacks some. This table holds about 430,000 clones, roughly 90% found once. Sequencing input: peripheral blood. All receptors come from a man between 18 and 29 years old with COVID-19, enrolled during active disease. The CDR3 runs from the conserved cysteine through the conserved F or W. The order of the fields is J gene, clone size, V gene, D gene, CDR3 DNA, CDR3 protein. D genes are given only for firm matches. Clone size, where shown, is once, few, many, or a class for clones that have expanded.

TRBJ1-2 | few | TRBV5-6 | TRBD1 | TGTGCCAGCAGCGGACAGGGTAAATATGGCTACACCTTC | CASSGQGKYGYTF
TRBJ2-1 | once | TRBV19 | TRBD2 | TGTGCCAGTAGTATGACTAGCGGGATTAACAATGAGCAGTTCTTC | CASSMTSGINNEQFF
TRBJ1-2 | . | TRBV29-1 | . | TGCAGCGTTGGTGGGGCGGAGGGCTACACCTTC | CSVGGAEGYTF
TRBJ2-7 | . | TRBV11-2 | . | TGTGCCAGCAGCTCGACAGAGAGAGTCTACGAGCAGTACTTC | CASSSTERVYEQYF
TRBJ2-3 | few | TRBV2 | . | TGTGCCAGCAGTGAGGCGCGTGCGGTTGGGGATACGCAGTATTTT | CASSEARAVGDTQYF
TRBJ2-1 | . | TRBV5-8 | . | TGTGCCAGCAGCCGGACCGGGACACAGTACAATGAGCAGTTCTTC | CASSRTGTQYNEQFF
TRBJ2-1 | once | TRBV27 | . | TGTGCCAGCAGTTTATCGAGGCTACTGGCCCACCAGTTCTTC | CASSLSRLLAHQFF
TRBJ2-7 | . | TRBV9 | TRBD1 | TGTGCCAGCAGCGTTTCCGGGACAGGGCGGAACGAGCAGTACTTC | CASSVSGTGRNEQYF
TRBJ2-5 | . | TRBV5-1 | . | TGCGCCAGCAGCCCATGGGCGGGTAGACAAGAGACCCAGTACTTC | CASSPWAGRQETQYF
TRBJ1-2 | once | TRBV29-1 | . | TGCAGCGTTGAAGATCAACAGGGAATCTATGGCTACACCTTC | CSVEDQQGIYGYTF
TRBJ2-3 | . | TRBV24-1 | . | TGTGCCACCAGTGCGGGATGGACAGATACGCAGTATTTT | CATSAGWTDTQYF
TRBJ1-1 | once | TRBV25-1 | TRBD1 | TGTGCCAGCAGTGCACCGGGACAGGCGGCTTTCTTT | CASSAPGQAAFF
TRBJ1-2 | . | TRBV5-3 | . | TGTGCCAGAAGCTTGGGACAGTCAGGGAATGGCTACACCTTC | CARSLGQSGNGYTF
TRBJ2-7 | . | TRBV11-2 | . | TGTGCCAGCAGCGGAGCGTTGACAGATGTCAAGTACGAGCAGTACTTC | CASSGALTDVKYEQYF
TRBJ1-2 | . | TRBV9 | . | TGTGCCAGCAGCGTAGAGCTCGGAGACTATGGCTACACCTTC | CASSVELGDYGYTF
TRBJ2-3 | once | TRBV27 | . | TGTGCCAGCAGTTTCGGGGTTGGCACAGATACGCAGTATTTT | CASSFGVGTDTQYF
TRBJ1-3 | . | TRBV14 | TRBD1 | TGTGCCAGCAGCCAAGTGCCAGGGGGGTATGGAAACACCATATATTTT | CASSQVPGGYGNTIYF
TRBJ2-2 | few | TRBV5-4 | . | TGTGCCAGCGCCCGGGTTAACACCGGGGAGCTGTTTTTT | CASARVNTGELFF
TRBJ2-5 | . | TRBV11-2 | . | TGTGCCAGCAGCTTATACACGTTATCCTCAGAGACCCAGTACTTC | CASSLYTLSSETQYF
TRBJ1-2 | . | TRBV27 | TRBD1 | TGTGCCAGCAGTTACAGGGGTGGCTATGGCTACACCTTC | CASSYRGGYGYTF
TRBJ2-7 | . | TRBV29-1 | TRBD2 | TGCAGCGTTTTTGTAGCGGGAGTAGGCGAGCAGTACTTC | CSVFVAGVGEQYF
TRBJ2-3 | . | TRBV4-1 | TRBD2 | TGCGCCAGCAGCCAAGGCCGACTAGCGGGCACAGATACGCAGTATTTT | CASSQGRLAGTDTQYF
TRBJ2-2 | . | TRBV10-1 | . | TGCGCCAGCTCCCAAGCTGGGGCCGCGAACACCGGGGAGCTGTTTTTT | CASSQAGAANTGELFF
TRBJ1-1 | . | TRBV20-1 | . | TGCAGTGCTCGCCTATACACTGAAGCTTTCTTT | CSARLYTEAFF
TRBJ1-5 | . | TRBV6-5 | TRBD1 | TGTGCCAGCAGCCGGACAGGGGGTCAGCCCCAGCATTTT | CASSRTGGQPQHF
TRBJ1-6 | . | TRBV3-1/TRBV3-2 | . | TGTGCCAGCAGCCAAGACAGGGAACCCCTCCACTTT | CASSQDREPLHF
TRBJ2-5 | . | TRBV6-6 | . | TGTGCCAGCAGTTTCGACAGACCGGAGACCCAGTACTTC | CASSFDRPETQYF